This T cell receptor (beta chain) was recorded in a study of immune cell composition in non-small cell lung cancer. Whole-study findings and limits: Clones >0.5% enriched in tumour were rarer in adenocarcinoma (around 33%) than squamous (around 75%). In adenocarcinoma, maximal tumour-associated clone frequency tracked TIL tumour reactivity. It was not proven that tumour-reactive clones equal dominant tumour-associated clones.

Concerning this clone itself: Its cognate antigen is unknown.

Clones were sequenced by immunoSEQ multiplex PCR, and TCRdb holds only the in-frame ones, with some missing. The table shows over 1,500 clones, with 75% to 90% occurring only once. The CDR3 has 12 amino acids. CDR1 LNHDA and CDR2 SQIVND come from the germline V gene (reference sequence). DNA was extracted from unsorted cell suspensions stored frozen. The receptor's source is a human donor with non-small cell lung cancer. Sequenced: lung tumor tissue. The chain uses TRBV19 and TRBJ2-5, with 9 bases fitting TRBD1. The J call may be in error: the DNA end matches TRBJ2-7 better. Here the CDR3 reads CATRTGDHEQYF. CDR3 DNA sequence: TGTGCCACTCGGACAGGGGACCACGAGCAGTACTTC.